A single sample is the source of the 28 T cell receptor beta chains below, sequenced in a study of radiotherapy plus CTLA-4 blockade in lung cancer. Sequencing used immunoSEQ multiplex PCR; TCRdb keeps in-frame clones, though not all of them. The profile covers about 77,000 clones, with over 65% appearing a single time and approximately 9.9% taken by the ten largest. The sequencing here drew on peripheral blood, taken from a patient treated with radiotherapy plus ipilimumab. These receptors all stem from a human donor with non-small cell lung cancer whose response to radiotherapy plus ipilimumab could not be evaluated.

The chain is built from TRBV27 and TRBJ2-3, with 8 positions matching TRBD1. V dropped 4 bases and J dropped 1; count of bases not matched to a gene: 4. The CDR3 runs 15 residues. Germline CDR1 is MNHEY and CDR2 is SMNVEV (reference sequence). In DNA, the CDR3 is TGTGCCAGCAGTTCACCGGGACAGGGCACAGATACGCAGTATTTT. The encoded protein is CASSSPGQGTDTQYF.

V usage is TRBV6-1 and J usage is TRBJ2-5; D is unresolved. The CDR3 spans 15 residues. V was trimmed by 7 bases and J by 5 bases, leaving 20 bases between them. Germline values: CDR1 MNHNS, CDR2 SASEGT. Here the CDR3 reads CASNQTPMTGETQYF. The CDR3 nucleotides read TGTGCCAGCAACCAAACGCCCATGACTGGGGAGACCCAGTACTTC.

This rearrangement joins TRBV11-2 to TRBJ1-4; 10 bases map to TRBD1. Germline V CDR1 and CDR2: SGHAT, FQNNGV. The CDR3 length is 16 residues. V trimming: 4 bases; J trimming: 4 bases; junction bases outside the gene matches: 6. The CDR3, as DNA: TGTGCCAGCAGCTCACGACAGGGGGCCCTTAATGAAAAACTGTTTTTT. Protein: CASSSRQGALNEKLFF.

This chain links TRBV6-1 with TRBJ1-6; perhaps TRBD1 as D (5 bases). CDR3 size: 14 residues. Trimming took off 8 bases at V and 3 bases at J, with 11 bases between the two ends. Per the germline V gene, CDR1 is MNHNS and CDR2 is SASEGT. CDR3 loop: CASSPDSYNSPLHF. CDR3 in DNA: TGTGCCAGCTCCCCTGACAGCTATAATTCACCCCTCCACTTT.

The chain recombines TRBV5-4 with TRBJ2-3; D call uncertain. Germline loops: CDR1 SGHNT, CDR2 YYREEE (reference sequence). This CDR3 region has 12 residues. Between the trimmed V and J ends, which lost 3 bases and 4 bases, there was a span of 6 bases. CDR3 protein: CASSSSADTQYF. The CDR3 nucleotides read TGTGCCAGCAGCTCTTCGGCAGATACGCAGTATTTT.

This clone was observed a handful of times. The rearrangement uses TRBV9 and TRBJ1-2, with TRBD1 matching 8 bases. This CDR3 spans 14 amino acids. Germline assignment: CDR1 SGDLS and CDR2 YYNGEE. V trimming: 4 bases; J trimming: 9 bases; junction bases outside the gene matches: 11. In DNA form, the CDR3 reads TGTGCCAGCAGCCCCTATGGCTCAGGGGGCCGCTACACCTTC. It codes for CASSPYGSGGRYTF.

The rearrangement uses TRBV5-4 and TRBJ1-1; D possibly corresponds to TRBD1 (5 bases). This CDR3 contains 15 residues. V was cut by 2 bases and J by 8 bases, with 19 bases left in between. Germline-derived CDR1 and CDR2 are SGHNT and YYREEE (reference sequence). The CDR3 DNA follows: TGTGCCAGCAGCTTCTCTTGGACGGGGCGGGAGGAAGCTTTCTTT. It yields the protein CASSFSWTGREEAFF. The variable domain in full, with the rest retrieved from reference TRBV5-4 and TRBJ1-1, is ETGVTQSPTHLIKTRGQQVTLRCSSQSGHNTVSWYQQALGQGPQFIFQYYREEENGRGNFPPRFSGLQFPNYSSELNVNALELDDSALYLCASSFSWTGREEAFFGQGTRLTVV.

A few counts support this clone. The chain employs TRBV6-1 and TRBJ2-7; the D gene is possibly TRBD2 (6 bases). CDR1 and CDR2 from the germline V gene are MNHNS and SASEGT. Trimming left V 5 bases short and J 2 bases short, with 10 bases between. CDR3 size: 13 residues. DNA for the CDR3: TGTGCCAGCAGTTCCGGGACTCCCTACGAGCAGTACTTC. Amino acids: CASSSGTPYEQYF.

The chain links TRBV4-1 to TRBJ2-7; TRBD1 agrees at 9 bases. The CDR3 is made up of 16 amino acids. CDR1 and CDR2 (germline): MGHRA, YSYEKL. Trimming at V came to 1 base and at J to 1 base, leaving 5 bases not matched to a gene. The CDR3 reads CASSQGTGVGSYEQYF. The CDR3, as DNA: TGCGCCAGCAGCCAAGGGACAGGGGTCGGTTCCTACGAGCAGTACTTC.

The chain recombines TRBV4-2 with TRBJ2-6, with D perhaps TRBD2 (5 bases). Germline lookup yields CDR1 LGHNA and CDR2 YNFKEQ. V lost 0 bases and J lost 3, with 15 bases in between. This CDR3 spans 18 amino acids. The CDR3 is CASSQDSSGSSGANVLTF. For the CDR3, the DNA is TGTGCCAGCAGCCAAGATTCCTCGGGGAGTAGTGGGGCCAACGTCCTGACTTTC.

The rearrangement uses TRBV30 and TRBJ2-5, with 9 bases that match TRBD1. Near its end, the DNA agrees better with TRBJ2-7, so the J call may be wrong. Germline V gives CDR1 GTSNPN, CDR2 SVGIG (reference sequence). The CDR3 runs to 17 residues. For the CDR3, the DNA is TGTGCCTGGAGTCCCAACGGCGGACAGGGGTGGAACTACGAGCAGTACTTC. As protein: CAWSPNGGQGWNYEQYF.

V and J are TRBV29-1 and TRBJ2-2; D is possibly TRBD2 (5 bases). Germline loops: CDR1 SQVTM, CDR2 ANQGSEA. CDR3 size: 13 residues. The V end was cut by 5 bases, the J end by 6 bases, with 13 bases between. The CDR3 nucleotides are TGCAGCGTTTACACCGGAGGCGCCGGGGAGCTGTTTTTT. Protein: CSVYTGGAGELFF.

The CDR3 nucleotides are TGTGCCAGCATATTGACTAGCGGGTACGAGCAGTACTTC. Protein: CASILTSGYEQYF. The chain employs TRBV2 and TRBJ2-7; 10 positions agree with TRBD2. J gave up 4 bases and V 7 bases, and 4 bases lay outside the gene matches. The CDR3 is 13 residues long. CDR1 SNHLY and CDR2 FYNNEI come from the germline V gene.

The chain is built from TRBV27 and TRBJ2-1; 11 nucleotides align to TRBD2. There are 18 residues in the CDR3. V shed 5 bases and J 4 bases; nucleotides not matched to a gene: 13. CDR1 and CDR2 (germline): MNHEY, SMNVEV (reference sequence). CDR3 DNA sequence: TGTGCCAGCAGTCGCAGGAGTACCGGGACTAGCGGTTACAATGAGCAGTTCTTC. Translated: CASSRRSTGTSGYNEQFF.

The chain couples TRBV28 to TRBJ2-7, with 7 bases aligning to TRBD1. The CDR3 sequence is 16 residues long. Germline trimming cut 5 bases from V and 3 bases from J; bases unmatched to any gene: 13. CDR1 and CDR2 (germline): MDHEN, SYDVKM. The CDR3 loop is CASSPHNRGLNYEQYF. The CDR3 DNA is TGTGCCAGCAGTCCCCATAACAGGGGCCTGAACTACGAGCAGTACTTC.

The CDR3 loop is CASSSTVAGATNTGELFF. The CDR3, as DNA: TGTGCCAGCAGCTCCACTGTAGCGGGGGCGACGAACACCGGGGAGCTGTTTTTT. The J gene is TRBJ2-2, the V gene TRBV7-9; 9 bases align to TRBD2. CDR1 SEHNR and CDR2 FQNEAQ come from the germline V gene (reference sequence). The V gene end was trimmed by 4 bases and the J gene end by 0 bases; junction bases not matched to a gene: 9. The CDR3 spans 18 residues.

The J gene is TRBJ2-2, the V gene TRBV29-1, with TRBD1 identical over 9 bases. V lost 5 bases and J lost 6; bases outside the gene matches: 13. The CDR3 is 16 amino acids. In germline, CDR1 is SQVTM, CDR2 ANQGSEA. DNA of the CDR3: TGCAGCGTTACGTCCCGGGACAGGGCCGAGGCCGGGGAGCTGTTTTTT. It translates to CSVTSRDRAEAGELFF.

This clone was counted only a few times. The rearrangement links TRBV7-8 to TRBJ1-5; 7 nucleotides align to TRBD1. V lost 0 bases, J lost 7 bases, and 9 bases stayed unmatched. The CDR3 has 16 residues. Germline CDR1 and CDR2: SGHVS and FQNEAQ. This CDR3 is CASSLAAGTARQPQHF. CDR3 in DNA: TGTGCCAGCAGCTTAGCCGCCGGGACAGCTAGGCAGCCCCAGCATTTT.

This clone was seen a few times. This rearrangement joins TRBV5-4 to TRBJ1-3, with D unresolved. CDR1 is SGHNT and CDR2 is YYREEE in the germline V gene (reference sequence). This CDR3 contains 15 residues. The germline V and J ends were trimmed by 1 base and 0 bases, with 8 bases remaining between them. The chain's CDR3 is CASSLYHSSGNTIYF. CDR3 bases: TGTGCCAGCAGCTTGTATCACAGCTCTGGAAACACCATATATTTT.

This chain joins TRBV20-1 and TRBJ2-7; D might be TRBD2 (6 bases). This CDR3 spans 10 amino acids. V gave up 5 bases and J gave up 4 bases, with 6 bases separating them. Looked up from germline, CDR1 is DFQATT and CDR2 is SNEGSKA (reference sequence). CDR3 bases: TGCAGTGCTCTAGCGTACGAGCAGTACTTC. Its translation: CSALAYEQYF.

This clone appeared a few times. This rearrangement joins TRBV7-9 to TRBJ1-6; D is uncertain. Per the germline V gene, CDR1 is SEHNR and CDR2 is FQNEAQ (reference sequence). The CDR3 runs to 12 residues. V shed 1 base and J shed 15 bases, with 10 bases lying between them. The CDR3 is CASSLGDEVLHF. The CDR3 nucleotides read TGTGCCAGCAGCTTAGGAGACGAGGTCCTCCACTTT. Complete variable domain (other parts from reference TRBV7-9 and TRBJ1-6): DTGVSQNPRHKITKRGQNVTFRCDPISEHNRLYWYRQTLGQGPEFLTYFQNEAQLEKSRLLSDRFSAERPKGSFSTLEIQRTEQGDSAMYLCASSLGDEVLHFGNGTRLTVT.

The J gene is TRBJ1-1, the V gene TRBV18, with 10 bases fitting TRBD1. In germline, CDR1 is KGHSH, CDR2 LQKENI. Trimming took 5 bases from V and 1 from J; bases not matched to a gene: 4. The CDR3 totals 15 residues. The DNA for the CDR3 is TGTGCCAGCTCAGCCTGGACAGGGGGGAACACTGAAGCTTTCTTT. Its protein product is CASSAWTGGNTEAFF. Full variable domain (remainder filled in from reference TRBV18 and TRBJ1-1): NAGVMQNPRHLVRRRGQEARLRCSPMKGHSHVYWYRQLPEEGLKFMVYLQKENIIDESGMPKERFSAEFPKEGPSILRIQQVVRGDSAAYFCASSAWTGGNTEAFFGQGTRLTVV.

The chain joins TRBV5-1 to TRBJ2-5, with D perhaps matching TRBD1 (6 bases). The ends were cut back, 3 bases at V and 6 bases at J, with 27 bases in the middle. In germline, CDR1 is SGHRS, CDR2 YFSETQ. There are 18 residues in the CDR3. CDR3 bases: TGCGCCAGCAGCTCCTTACTGACAGGTTGGGGCGCCGAGAAGACCCAGTACTTC. The encoded protein is CASSSLLTGWGAEKTQYF.

This clone has a single count. The chain links TRBV7-7 to TRBJ1-1, with D tentatively TRBD1 (5 bases). CDR1 is SSHAT, CDR2 FNYEAQ, per germline (reference sequence). This CDR3 contains 14 residues. V dropped 5 bases and J dropped 0 bases, with 10 bases sitting between them. The CDR3 loop is CASSLQDVNTEAFF. The CDR3 nucleotides are TGTGCCAGCAGCCTACAGGACGTGAACACTGAAGCTTTCTTT.

This clone showed up just a few times. The rearrangement joins TRBV5-1 to TRBJ1-3; D may be TRBD1 (6 bases). CDR3 length: 12 amino acids. Germline V gene sequence: CDR1 SGHRS, CDR2 YFSETQ. V was pared by 1 base and J by 8 bases, with 7 bases between. The CDR3 here is CASSLQGYTIYF. The CDR3 DNA sequence: TGCGCCAGCAGCTTGCAGGGGTACACCATATATTTT. Together with reference TRBV5-1 and TRBJ1-3, the CDR3 gives the full variable domain: KAGVTQTPRYLIKTRGQQVTLSCSPISGHRSVSWYQQTPGQGLQFLFEYFSETQRNKGNFPGRFSGRQFSNSRSEMNVSTLELGDSALYLCASSLQGYTIYFGEGSWLTVV.

The rearrangement joins TRBV27 to TRBJ1-2, with 7 nucleotides matching TRBD1. Germline V lookup: CDR1 MNHEY, CDR2 SMNVEV (reference sequence). This CDR3 spans 16 amino acids. V trimming: 0 bases; J trimming: 6 bases; junction bases outside the gene matches: 10. DNA for the CDR3: TGTGCCAGCAGTTTATCGGGGTTACAGGGGAACCATGGCTACACCTTC. It translates to CASSLSGLQGNHGYTF.

The chain employs TRBV18 and TRBJ1-6, with D tentatively TRBD1 (5 bases). Germline V gives CDR1 KGHSH, CDR2 LQKENI. This CDR3 is 15 amino acids long. Trimming took 1 base from V and 7 from J, leaving 11 bases between them. CDR3: CASSPQGPQNSPLHF. The CDR3 coding sequence is TGTGCCAGCTCACCACAGGGGCCTCAAAATTCACCCCTCCACTTT.

The J gene is TRBJ2-5, the V gene TRBV6-1; D gene unclear. CDR1 is MNHNS, CDR2 SASEGT, per germline. The CDR3 extends over 13 amino acids. Trimming removed 7 bases from V and 2 bases from J, with 11 bases in between. CDR3 amino acids: CASTRAKQETQYF. CDR3 nucleotides: TGTGCCAGCACCCGAGCGAAGCAAGAGACCCAGTACTTC.